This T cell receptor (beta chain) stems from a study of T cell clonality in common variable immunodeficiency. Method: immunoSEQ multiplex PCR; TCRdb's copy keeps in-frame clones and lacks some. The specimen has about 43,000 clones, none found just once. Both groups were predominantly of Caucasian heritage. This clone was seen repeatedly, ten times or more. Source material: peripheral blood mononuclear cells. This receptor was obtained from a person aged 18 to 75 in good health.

The chain's CDR3 is CASSPDEGQGVYYGYTF. CDR3 bases read: TGTGCCAGCAGCCCAGATGAGGGGCAGGGGGTGTACTATGGC. The rearrangement links TRBV4-2 to TRBJ1-2; 7 positions agree with TRBD1. The CDR3 end lies 3 residues beyond the end of the read and is filled in from the germline J gene. Germline V CDR1 and CDR2: LGHNA, YNFKEQ. The CDR3 is 17 amino acids. With V trimmed by 4 bases and J by 3 bases, 14 bases remained unmatched.